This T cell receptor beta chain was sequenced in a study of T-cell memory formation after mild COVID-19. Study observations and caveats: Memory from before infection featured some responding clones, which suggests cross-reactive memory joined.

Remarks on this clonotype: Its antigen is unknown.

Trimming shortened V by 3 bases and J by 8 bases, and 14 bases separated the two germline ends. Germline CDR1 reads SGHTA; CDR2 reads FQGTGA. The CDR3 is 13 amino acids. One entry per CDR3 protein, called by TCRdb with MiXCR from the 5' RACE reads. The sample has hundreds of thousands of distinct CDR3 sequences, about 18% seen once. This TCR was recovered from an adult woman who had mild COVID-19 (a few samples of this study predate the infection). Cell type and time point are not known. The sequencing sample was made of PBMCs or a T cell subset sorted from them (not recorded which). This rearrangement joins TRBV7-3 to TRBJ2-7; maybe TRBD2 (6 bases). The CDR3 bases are TGTGCCAGCAGCTTTGGGGGGTCGTACCAGCAGTACTTC. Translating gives CASSFGGSYQQYF.